The rows below give T cell receptor beta chains drawn from one sample of a study of T-cell memory formation after mild COVID-19. Via MiXCR, TCRdb re-called the 5' RACE reads, giving one row per CDR3 protein. The sample shows 250,000 to 400,000 distinct CDR3 sequences, roughly an eighth of them seen only once. Input material: PBMCs or a T cell subset sorted from them (not recorded which). The receptors originated from a man younger than 35 who had mild COVID-19 (a few samples of this study predate the infection). Cell type and time point are not known. Each CDR3 is given without its conserved first and last residue.

>TRBJ2-6|TRBV7-9
ASSFHSGANVLT
>TRBJ2-3|TRBV4-3
ASSQEAADTQY
>TRBJ1-5|TRBV7-9
ASCTGGNQPQH
>TRBJ2-1|TRBV10-3
AISAGGQYNEQF
>TRBJ2-5|TRBV11-3
ASSSAEAGRTQY
>TRBJ2-5|TRBV2
ASSETVPQY
>TRBJ1-1|TRBV7-2
ASSSTGVLNTEAF
>TRBJ2-3|TRBV6-5
ASSYDTTDTQY
>TRBJ2-5|TRBV7-2
ASSRLGGQETQY
>TRBJ2-5|TRBV12-3/TRBV12-4
ASSRRGGGETQY
>TRBJ2-4|TRBV7-2
ASSYISSRGSDIQY
>TRBJ2-3|TRBV30
AWSQAGTSPTDTQY
>TRBJ1-5|TRBV19
ASSIGQAHQPQH
>TRBJ2-1|TRBV6-5
ASSYSDTNEQF
>TRBJ2-5|TRBV6-2/TRBV6-3
ASSYPPTGPRETQY
>TRBJ2-2|TRBV7-2
ASSFVRDTGELF
>TRBJ2-1|TRBV24-1
ATSGAGGPTMRTYNEQF
>TRBJ2-2|TRBV5-1
ASAGTGFTGELF
>TRBJ2-2|TRBV15
ATSRSVANTGELF
>TRBJ2-2|TRBV7-2
ASSLLASVGGELF
>TRBJ2-7|TRBV20-1
SARDFRGQGIYEQY
>TRBJ2-3|TRBV9
ASSMTGVPQNADTQY
>TRBJ2-7|TRBV7-9
ASSGGLASYEQY
>TRBJ2-6|TRBV7-2
ASSPRGGRTGANVLT
>TRBJ1-2|TRBV7-9
ASSLVRVSANYGYT
>TRBJ2-2|TRBV6-5
ASRRGAVNTGELF
>TRBJ2-7|TRBV20-1
SAETGTVLYEQY
>TRBJ1-5|TRBV12-3/TRBV12-4
ASSFRGFQPQH
>TRBJ1-1|TRBV20-1
SVNVGANTEAF
>TRBJ1-1|TRBV11-3
ASSTGGENTEAF
>TRBJ2-7|TRBV10-2
ATAGTGVGEQY
>TRBJ2-7|TRBV3-1
ASSRPGLFYEQY
>TRBJ2-5|TRBV15
ATSRDPQETQY
>TRBJ1-3|TRBV20-1
SALHFSGNTIY
>TRBJ2-3|TRBV6-5
ASSWNSGDRRTDTQY
>TRBJ2-3|TRBV19
ASRPGVRAGGRTDTQY
>TRBJ2-7|TRBV14
ASSHTEKQGVEAYEQY
>TRBJ2-5|TRBV3-1
ASSHLTGGHEETQY
>TRBJ2-2|TRBV5-1
ASSLVPGSGELF
>TRBJ2-2|TRBV11-2
ASSWTDAGELF
>TRBJ2-5|TRBV6-5
ATEKTQY
>TRBJ1-5|TRBV4-2
ASSQDTRSPQH
>TRBJ2-1|TRBV29-1
SVDPSGFDEQF
>TRBJ1-2|TRBV6-5
ASSLRDRGGQGYT
>TRBJ1-3|TRBV3-1
ASSSWTGVSGNTIY
>TRBJ1-1|TRBV7-8
ASSLDKGMNTEAF
>TRBJ2-1|TRBV9
ASSVGAGGPGRNEQF
>TRBJ2-2|TRBV7-6
ASSPRDRPNTGELF
>TRBJ2-3|TRBV29-1
SVGLSGGGDTQY
>TRBJ1-2|TRBV6-5
ASALVPTAYGYT
>TRBJ2-3|TRBV9
ASSAPRGGGTDTQY
>TRBJ2-5|TRBV6-2/TRBV6-3
ASTTGEWETQY
>TRBJ2-1|TRBV5-1
ASTTTSGGYEQF
>TRBJ2-7|TRBV12-3/TRBV12-4
ASSLLTSGLAYEQY
>TRBJ2-1|TRBV7-6
ASSLEGFSGGSYNEQF
>TRBJ2-1|TRBV7-2
ASSFTGTGLKQF
>TRBJ1-6|TRBV7-3
ASSLVQGSPLH